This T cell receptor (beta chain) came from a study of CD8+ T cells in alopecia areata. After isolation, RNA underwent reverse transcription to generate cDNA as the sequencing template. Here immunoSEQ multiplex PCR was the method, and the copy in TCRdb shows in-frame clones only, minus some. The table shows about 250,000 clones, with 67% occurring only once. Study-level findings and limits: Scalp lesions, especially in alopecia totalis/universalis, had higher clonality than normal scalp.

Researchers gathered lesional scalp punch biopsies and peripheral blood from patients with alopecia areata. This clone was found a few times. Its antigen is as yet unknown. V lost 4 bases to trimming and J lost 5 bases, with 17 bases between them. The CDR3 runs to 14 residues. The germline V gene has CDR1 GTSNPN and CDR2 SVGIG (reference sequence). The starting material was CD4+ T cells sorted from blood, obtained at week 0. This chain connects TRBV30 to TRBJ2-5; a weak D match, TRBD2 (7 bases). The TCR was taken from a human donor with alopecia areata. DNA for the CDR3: TGTGCCTGGAACTCGCGGGGGCGAGGGGAGACCCAGTACTTC. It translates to CAWNSRGRGETQYF. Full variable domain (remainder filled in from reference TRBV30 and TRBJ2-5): SQTIHQWPATLVQPVGSPLSLECTVEGTSNPNLYWYRQAAGRGLQLLFYSVGIGQISSEVPQNLSASRPQDRQFILSSKKLLLSDSGFYLCAWNSRGRGETQYFGPGTRLLVL.